Sequencing of this T cell receptor (beta chain) was carried out in a study of blood T cell repertoires in COVID-19. Study details: The study drew acute and convalescent COVID-19 samples from the United States, Italy and Spain. T cells, B-cell-depleted T cells, or PBMCs provided the cDNA or gDNA that served as material.

This CDR3 comprises 14 residues. V lost 6 bases to trimming and J lost 1 base, with 12 bases between them. Germline V gives CDR1 KGHSH, CDR2 LQKENI. In the authors' workflow: Scientists estimated how many nucleated cells there were by amplifying reference gene primers. The assay was immunoSEQ multiplex PCR, and TCRdb's table has in-frame clones only and misses some. Clone size and the V and J calls come from that table; the DNA yielded D and trimming. This table has approximately 170,000 clones, 80% to 90% appearing once. The chain carries TRBV18 and TRBJ1-1, with a tentative D call TRBD1 (6 bases). The receptor's source is an older woman with acute or convalescent COVID-19. Sequences were obtained from peripheral blood. CDR3 in DNA: TGTGCCAGCTCCATTAGGACAGCGAACACTGAAGCTTTCTTT. Encoded protein: CASSIRTANTEAFF.